One sample yielded the 27 T cell receptor beta chains listed below, sequenced in a study of T cell responses to AZD1222 COVID-19 vaccine. Some clones are missing from TCRdb's copy, which holds only in-frame ones; the method was immunoSEQ multiplex PCR. The table has more than 95,000 clones, about 87% seen once. The specimen comprised peripheral blood, sampled on day 0 of AZD1222 vaccination. The receptors shown here come from an adult in good health.

The chain joins TRBV7-2 to TRBJ2-7; 7 nucleotides line up with TRBD1. V was pared by 3 bases and J by 4 bases, with 9 bases of the junction left unmatched. This CDR3 has 15 amino acids. Germline assignment: CDR1 SGHTA and CDR2 FQGNSA. CDR3 region: CASSLNPGQRYEQYF. DNA of the CDR3: TGTGCCAGCAGCTTGAATCCGGGACAGCGATACGAGCAGTACTTC.

This clone was seen a handful of times. The chain links TRBV27 to TRBJ1-2; 9 nucleotides match TRBD1. The CDR3 is made up of 14 amino acids. Per the germline V gene, CDR1 is MNHEY and CDR2 is SMNVEV (reference sequence). The V gene end was trimmed by 6 bases and the J gene end by 4 bases; junction bases not matched to a gene: 6. The DNA of the CDR3 is TGTGCCAGCAGAACCGGGACAGGGATCTATGGCTACACCTTC. It is translated as CASRTGTGIYGYTF.

The chain has TRBV27 and TRBJ1-6; TRBD1 matches 9 bases. This CDR3 has 14 residues. Germline values: CDR1 MNHEY, CDR2 SMNVEV (reference sequence). J lost 9 bases, V lost 4 bases, and 4 bases had no gene match. The CDR3 DNA follows: TGTGCCAGCAGTTCCGGACAGGGGAGTTCACCCCTCCACTTT. It is translated as CASSSGQGSSPLHF.

This clone has ten or more counts. CDR3 DNA: TGTGCCAGTAGTATGGGCGGGAGTATATACAATGAGCAGTTCTTC. Amino acids: CASSMGGSIYNEQFF. The rearrangement links TRBV19 to TRBJ2-1; 7 bases are shared with TRBD2. This CDR3 is built from 15 residues. Germline V lookup: CDR1 LNHDA, CDR2 SQIVND (reference sequence). V shed 3 bases, J shed 4 bases, and the junction held 6 bases outside the gene matches.

In this sample, this clone turned up once. The CDR3 reads CASSEGDSNQPQHF. In nucleotides, the CDR3 is TGTGCCAGCAGCGAGGGGGATAGCAATCAGCCCCAGCATTTT. This sequence joins TRBV9 and TRBJ1-5, with a tentative D call TRBD1 (6 bases). Germline CDR1 reads SGDLS; CDR2 reads YYNGEE. Trimming pared 3 bases from V and 0 bases from J, leaving 7 bases between. The CDR3 contains 14 residues.

The V and J genes are TRBV5-1 and TRBJ2-3; possibly TRBD1 or TRBD2 for D (5 bases each). Germline V gene data show CDR1 as SGHRS and CDR2 as YFSETQ. V gave up 3 bases and J gave up 9 bases, with 14 bases separating them. The CDR3 has 13 amino acids. The CDR3: CASSSLPGDTQYF. CDR3 nucleotide sequence: TGCGCCAGCAGCTCCTTGCCCGGGGACACGCAGTATTTT.

The CDR3 DNA sequence: TGTGCCAGCAACTCGGCCGGGGCTGAAGCTTTCTTT. This codes for CASNSAGAEAFF. V usage is TRBV2 and J usage is TRBJ1-1; unclear D gene. Trimming removed 7 bases at V and 6 bases at J, with 12 bases between. Germline V gene lookup returns CDR1 SNHLY and CDR2 FYNNEI. CDR3 length: 12 residues.

The chain couples TRBV9 to TRBJ1-1; 8 nucleotides line up with TRBD1. The length of the CDR3 is 16 residues. Trimming took 4 bases from V and 5 from J; bases not matched to a gene: 13. Germline V gene sequence: CDR1 SGDLS, CDR2 YYNGEE. CDR3 sequence (DNA): TGTGCCAGCAGCCCCCACGGACAGGGTCGAGGTACTGAAGCTTTCTTT. Translating gives CASSPHGQGRGTEAFF.

The V gene is TRBV18, the J gene TRBJ2-7; 9 bases are a match to TRBD2. CDR1 is KGHSH, CDR2 LQKENI, per germline. Trimming removed 3 bases from V and 4 bases from J; junction bases left unmatched: 7. The CDR3 extends over 15 amino acids. The CDR3 loop reads CASSPLAGRGYEQYF. The CDR3 DNA reads as TGTGCCAGCTCACCCCTAGCGGGACGGGGTTACGAGCAGTACTTC.

This clone was detected once. The rearrangement joins TRBV27 to TRBJ1-2, with 7 bases that match TRBD1. The CDR3 runs to 14 residues. Germline V lookup: CDR1 MNHEY, CDR2 SMNVEV (reference sequence). V lost 4 bases and J lost 4; bases outside the gene matches: 6. The CDR3 bases are TGTGCCAGCAGTTCCGACAGGGCGCCCTATGGCTACACCTTC. This gives the protein CASSSDRAPYGYTF.

V usage is TRBV28 and J usage is TRBJ2-7; 9 bases align to TRBD1. CDR3 length: 14 residues. V dropped 7 bases and J dropped 3; count of bases not matched to a gene: 7. From germline, CDR1 is MDHEN and CDR2 SYDVKM. The CDR3 loop reads CASTPPGQGYEQYF. The CDR3 DNA sequence: TGTGCCAGCACCCCGCCGGGACAGGGCTACGAGCAGTACTTC. Complete variable domain (other parts from reference TRBV28 and TRBJ2-7): DVKVTQSSRYLVKRTGEKVFLECVQDMDHENMFWYRQDPGLGLRLIYFSYDVKMKEKGDIPEGYSVSREKKERFSLILESASTNQTSMYLCASTPPGQGYEQYFGPGTRLTVT.

The rearrangement uses TRBV13 and TRBJ2-1; D is unresolved. CDR3 size: 13 residues. V was trimmed by 2 bases and J by 7 bases, leaving 9 bases between them. Germline-derived CDR1 and CDR2 are PRHDT and FYEKMQ (reference sequence). The CDR3 protein is CASSLTPSNEQFF. The CDR3 region has the DNA TGTGCCAGCAGCTTAACCCCGTCGAATGAGCAGTTCTTC.

The chain carries TRBV19 and TRBJ2-4; tentatively, D is TRBD1 (6 bases). The CDR3 extends over 15 amino acids. Germline lookup yields CDR1 LNHDA and CDR2 SQIVND (reference sequence). Trimming pared 5 bases from V and 4 bases from J, leaving 15 bases between. The chain's CDR3 is CASSSPGHVKNIQYF. CDR3 nucleotide sequence: TGTGCCAGTAGTTCACCGGGACACGTAAAAAACATTCAGTACTTC.

About this clone itself: The identical CDR3 is also encoded by other nucleotide sequences in the sample. V usage is TRBV29-1 and J usage is TRBJ1-4, with 8 nucleotides matching TRBD1. The V and J ends lost 6 bases and 8 bases, in that order; junction bases with no gene match: 8. The CDR3 covers 13 residues. The germline CDR1 and CDR2 sequences are SQVTM and ANQGSEA. The CDR3 protein is CSVVQGAGEKLFF. The CDR3 DNA follows: TGCAGCGTAGTCCAGGGGGCAGGGGAAAAACTGTTTTTT.

The V and J genes are TRBV9 and TRBJ1-3; D gene uncertain. The CDR3 runs 13 residues. Trimming cost V 3 bases and J 3 bases, with 7 bases left between them. Germline values: CDR1 SGDLS, CDR2 YYNGEE. CDR3 nucleotides: TGTGCCAGCAGCGGGCGATTTGGAAACACCATATATTTT. Its translation: CASSGRFGNTIYF.

The J gene is TRBJ2-7, the V gene TRBV28, with 11 bases matching TRBD1. The CDR3 spans 15 residues. V was clipped by 6 bases and J by 4 bases; unmatched bases: 8. Germline CDR1 is MDHEN and CDR2 is SYDVKM. CDR3 DNA: TGTGCCAGCAGAGTACCGGGACAGGGGGATTACGAGCAGTACTTC. Translating it yields CASRVPGQGDYEQYF.

The chain links TRBV24-1 to TRBJ2-1; 7 nucleotides match TRBD2. The germline V gene encodes CDR1 KGHDR and CDR2 SFDVKD. Losses at the gene ends were 2 bases for V and 8 bases for J; bases not matched to a gene: 5. The CDR3 contains 14 residues. This CDR3 is CATSDSRGIDEQFF. Here the CDR3 DNA reads TGTGCCACCAGTGATTCGCGGGGGATTGATGAGCAGTTCTTC.

The chain joins TRBV7-2 to TRBJ2-3; D remains unclear. CDR1 and CDR2 from the germline V gene are SGHTA and FQGNSA. The CDR3 sequence is 13 residues long. V lost 5 bases to trimming and J lost 4 bases, with 10 bases between them. The CDR3 sequence: CASSIRASDTQYF. As DNA, the CDR3 is TGTGCCAGCAGCATCCGGGCGTCAGATACGCAGTATTTT.

This sequence joins TRBV19 and TRBJ1-1; 8 nucleotides match TRBD1. The length of the CDR3 is 17 residues. Trimming at V came to 3 bases and at J to 5 bases, leaving 14 bases not matched to a gene. From germline, CDR1 is LNHDA and CDR2 SQIVND (reference sequence). The CDR3 DNA is TGTGCCAGTAGTATCCCCACCGGGACAGGAATTGGGACTGAAGCTTTCTTT. As protein: CASSIPTGTGIGTEAFF.

The gene calls are TRBV3-1 (or the pseudogene TRBV3-2) and TRBJ2-4; D is unresolved. In germline, CDR1 is LGHDT, CDR2 YNNKEL (reference sequence). The CDR3 extends over 15 amino acids. V was pared by 0 bases and J by 0 bases, with 6 bases between. The CDR3 protein is CASSQERVAKNIQYF. Written as DNA, the CDR3 is TGTGCCAGCAGCCAAGAACGGGTAGCCAAAAACATTCAGTACTTC.

This clone was found once. The rearrangement joins TRBV5-4 to TRBJ1-1; D is undetermined. The CDR3 has 15 residues. CDR1 and CDR2 (germline): SGHNT, YYREEE (reference sequence). Trimming pared 5 bases from V and 1 base from J, leaving 15 bases between. CDR3 sequence (DNA): TGTGCCAGCAGGGACCCGGACGGGCAGAACACTGAAGCTTTCTTT. Translated, it gives CASRDPDGQNTEAFF.

The genes are TRBV9 and TRBJ1-6; D not certain. The CDR3 is 13 residues long. The germline V and J ends were trimmed by 0 bases and 10 bases, with 8 bases remaining between them. CDR1 and CDR2 (germline): SGDLS, YYNGEE. CDR3 DNA sequence: TGTGCCAGCAGCGTAGATATGAAGTCACCCCTCCACTTT. Protein product: CASSVDMKSPLHF.

This clone showed up just a few times. CDR3 protein: CASERISTDTQYF. In DNA form, the CDR3 reads TGCGCCAGCGAGAGGATTAGCACAGATACGCAGTATTTT. The chain links TRBV5-1 to TRBJ2-3; no firm D call. Trimming pared 7 bases from V and 0 bases from J, leaving 9 bases between. In germline, CDR1 is SGHRS, CDR2 YFSETQ. This CDR3 has 13 residues.

The CDR3 DNA reads TGTGCCAGCAGCCGCTTCGCCGGGGAGCTGTTTTTT. Encoded protein: CASSRFAGELFF. The V and J genes are TRBV6-6 and TRBJ2-2; D gene uncertain. Germline CDR1 is MNHNY and CDR2 is SVGAGI (reference sequence). CDR3 length: 12 amino acids. The V end was cut by 6 bases, the J end by 6 bases, with 8 bases between.

The chain is built from TRBV5-1 and TRBJ2-2, with D hard to call. Germline lookup yields CDR1 SGHRS and CDR2 YFSETQ. This CDR3 has 16 residues. The V end was cut by 0 bases, the J end by 6 bases, with 15 bases between. The CDR3 nucleotides are TGCGCCAGCAGCTTGGAGTCCTCTCGGTTTCCCGGGGAGCTGTTTTTT. Its protein is CASSLESSRFPGELFF.

This chain links TRBV30 with TRBJ1-2; 8 bases fit TRBD1. CDR1 and CDR2 from the germline V gene are GTSNPN and SVGIG (reference sequence). The CDR3 covers 15 residues. V was pared by 8 bases and J by 4 bases, with 15 bases of the junction left unmatched. The CDR3: CATHPPQGAAYGYTF. The CDR3 DNA follows: TGTGCCACACACCCACCCCAGGGGGCGGCCTATGGCTACACCTTC.

The gene calls are TRBV7-3 and TRBJ2-2; 13 nucleotides agree with TRBD2. CDR1 and CDR2 (germline): SGHTA, FQGTGA. The CDR3 is 15 residues long. V trimming: 5 bases; J trimming: 5 bases; junction bases outside the gene matches: 2. CDR3 bases: TGTGCCAGCAGCACGGGACTAGCGGGGACCGGGGAGCTGTTTTTT. Translation gives CASSTGLAGTGELFF.